Each of the 4 T cell receptor beta chains below was sequenced from the same sample in a study of radiation and T cells in renal cell carcinoma. The assay was immunoSEQ multiplex PCR, and TCRdb's table has in-frame clones only and misses some. The top ten hold around 4% of the sample, which has around 140,000 clones, about 85% seen once. Time point denoted: baseline pretreatment blood. As to treatment: 15 Gy SBRT to primary tumor, nephrectomy 4 weeks later. Source: blood, taken from a patient whose treatment included radiotherapy and nephrectomy. All receptors come from a woman aged 70 to 79 with renal cell carcinoma.

V is TRBV4-1 and J is TRBJ2-5; D is uncertain. The V gene lost 1 base and the J gene lost 1 base, with 7 bases spanning the gap. Per germline, CDR1 MGHRA and CDR2 YSYEKL. The CDR3 extends over 14 amino acids. Here the CDR3 reads CASSQVVPQETQYF. For the CDR3, the DNA is TGCGCCAGCAGCCAAGTCGTCCCCCAAGAGACCCAGTACTTC.

A few counts support this clone. The chain couples TRBV19 to TRBJ1-5; D remains unclear. CDR1 is LNHDA and CDR2 is SQIVND in the germline V gene (reference sequence). V shed 3 bases and J shed 0 bases, with 12 bases lying between them. The CDR3 totals 16 residues. The CDR3 loop is CASSIPSGGSNQPQHF. CDR3 bases: TGTGCCAGTAGTATCCCCTCCGGCGGTAGCAATCAGCCCCAGCATTTT.

As concerns this clone: At the DNA level, this CDR3 is encoded by other sequences in the same sample as well. This chain's CDR3 is CASSLDGSSGNTIYF. In DNA, the CDR3 is TGTGCCAGCAGCTTAGACGGGAGCTCTGGAAACACCATATATTTT. This chain links TRBV7-6 with TRBJ1-3; no definite D call. Germline assignment: CDR1 SGHVS and CDR2 FNYEAQ. Trimming left V 1 base short and J 0 bases short, with 7 bases between. This CDR3 is built from 15 residues.

About this clone itself: One end of the junction is discordant with germline, which a read error may explain. This sequence joins TRBV7-7 and TRBJ2-5, with D unclear. The CDR3 runs to 13 residues. CDR1 is SSHAT, CDR2 FNYEAQ, per germline (reference sequence). CDR3 sequence: CASSSSTQETQYF. The CDR3 nucleotides read TGTGCTAGCAGCTCTTCCACACAAGAGACCCAGTACTTC.